Below, 18 T cell receptor beta chains from the same sample are listed, as sequenced in a study of CD8 T cells in ankylosing spondylitis (dated by TCRdb to about 2017). What the authors observed across the whole study: Blood from ankylosing spondylitis patients appeared to be characterized by a TCR beta motif composed of several highly homologous amino acid variants.

These TCRs' antigens remain unknown. Library generation was performed with 5' RACE. Sequencing was performed on an Illumina HiSeq 2500. TCRdb handled the public reads itself, with Q25 trimming in fastp and clone calling in MiXCR, and kept productive beta chains. Each entry is one CDR3 protein sequence, shown with its most common DNA and genes. In this sample the table shows 450,000 or so distinct CDR3 sequences, 25% to 30% of which occur a single time. The ten largest clones represent over 0.8% of the sample. Sequenced material: blood, either unsorted or a sorted T cell fraction (not recorded which). The receptors derive from a male donor with ankylosing spondylitis.

This clonotype turned up a few times. The chain combines TRBV28 with TRBJ2-2, with TRBD1 matching 8 bases. Germline CDR1 MDHEN, CDR2 SYDVKM. This CDR3 is 14 amino acids long. The V and J ends lost 7 bases and 5 bases, in that order; junction bases with no gene match: 6. The DNA for the CDR3 is TGTGCCAGCACCACACAGGGGGAAACCGGGGAGCTGTTTTTT. Its protein product is CASTTQGETGELFF.

V gene TRBV7-2 combines with J gene TRBJ1-3; possibly TRBD1 for D (5 bases). The germline CDR1 and CDR2 sequences are SGHTA and FQGNSA. This CDR3 has 15 residues. V lost 4 bases, J lost 0 bases, and 10 bases lay in between. CDR3 region: CASSSGHHSGNTIYF. DNA for the CDR3: TGTGCCAGCAGCTCAGGACACCACTCTGGAAACACCATATATTTT.

The V gene is TRBV10-3, the J gene TRBJ2-1; tentatively, D is TRBD2 (7 bases). The CDR3 has 17 residues. Looked up from germline, CDR1 is ENHRY and CDR2 is SYGVKD. V lost 8 bases to trimming and J lost 2 bases, with 22 bases between them. CDR3 residues: CAIADSGGGTTYNEQFF. The DNA of the CDR3 is TGTGCCATCGCCGACTCGGGGGGCGGTACTACCTACAATGAGCAGTTCTTC.

The chain joins TRBV12-3 or TRBV12-4 to TRBJ2-5; D uncertain. V was shortened by 4 bases and J by 1 base, with 7 bases between the two germline ends. This CDR3 spans 13 amino acids. Here the CDR3 DNA reads TGTGCCAGCAGTTGGCACGTCCAAGAGACCCAGTACTTC. Its translation is CASSWHVQETQYF.

V and J are TRBV5-6 and TRBJ1-1; possibly TRBD1 for D (6 bases). Germline CDR1 SGHDT, CDR2 YYEEEE. Trimming pared 3 bases from V and 5 bases from J, leaving 14 bases between. The CDR3 is made up of 14 amino acids. In nucleotides, the CDR3 is TGTGCCAGCAGCTACAGGGCAGTGGGGACTGAAGCTTTCTTT. Its translation: CASSYRAVGTEAFF.

This chain links TRBV5-1 with TRBJ2-5; tentatively, D is TRBD1 (5 bases). The V gene lost 2 bases and the J gene lost 5 bases, with 16 bases spanning the gap. The CDR3 totals 15 residues. In germline, CDR1 is SGHRS, CDR2 YFSETQ. The CDR3 bases are TGCGCCAGCAGCTTCAATGGGGCGGTTGGGGAGACCCAGTACTTC. This codes for CASSFNGAVGETQYF.

The chain combines TRBV6-1 with TRBJ2-3, with 9 bases identical to TRBD2. Germline V gene data show CDR1 as MNHNS and CDR2 as SASEGT. The length of the CDR3 is 16 residues. J was trimmed by 0 bases and V by 2 bases; bases with no gene match: 3. The DNA for the CDR3 is TGTGCCAGCAGTGAAAGTCTAGCGGGAAGCACAGATACGCAGTATTTT. Its protein product is CASSESLAGSTDTQYF.

The chain couples TRBV7-9 to TRBJ2-3; D remains unclear. The V gene's germline CDR1 is SEHNR and CDR2 FQNEAQ (reference sequence). Trimming took 4 bases from V and 4 from J, leaving 12 bases between them. CDR3 length equals 14 residues. This CDR3 reads CASSSLRPPDTQYF. In nucleotides, the CDR3 is TGTGCCAGCAGCTCCCTCCGGCCGCCAGATACGCAGTATTTT.

The chain combines TRBV6-2 or TRBV6-3 with TRBJ2-7; D perhaps matches TRBD1 (6 bases). The CDR3 has 13 amino acids. Trimming removed 5 bases from V and 6 bases from J, with 14 bases in between. Germline V gene lookup returns CDR1 MNHEY and CDR2 SVGEGT. The CDR3 region has the DNA TGTGCCAGCAGTCAACTCGTGGGGGCCGAGCAGTACTTC. It yields the protein CASSQLVGAEQYF.

The DNA of the CDR3 is TGTGCCAGTAGAGACCAGGGTAGTGAAGCTTTCTTT. It encodes CASRDQGSEAFF. The J gene is TRBJ1-1, the V gene TRBV25-1; D might be TRBD1 (5 bases). The length of the CDR3 is 12 residues. V was pared by 9 bases and J by 7 bases, with 15 bases between. In germline, CDR1 is MGHDK, CDR2 SYGVNS.

The CDR3 is CASSPRREDTQYF. DNA for the CDR3: TGTGCCAGCTCACCACGCAGGGAAGATACGCAGTATTTT. This sequence joins TRBV18 and TRBJ2-3, with D possibly matching TRBD1 (5 bases). Trimming removed 1 base from V and 5 bases from J, with 7 bases in between. The V gene's germline CDR1 is KGHSH and CDR2 LQKENI. The CDR3 sequence is 13 residues long.

The rearrangement joins TRBV5-1 to TRBJ2-3, with D hard to call. The CDR3 length is 15 residues. The germline V and J ends were trimmed by 1 base and 2 bases, with 11 bases remaining between them. Germline CDR1 and CDR2: SGHRS and YFSETQ. The chain's CDR3 is CASSLQGVNTDTQYF. Written as DNA, the CDR3 is TGCGCCAGCAGCTTGCAAGGAGTTAACACAGATACGCAGTATTTT.

This clonotype has a handful of counts. The J gene is TRBJ1-1, the V gene TRBV5-5, with a weak D call TRBD1 (5 bases). With 3 bases removed from V and 0 bases from J, the gap between germline ends came to 9 bases. The CDR3 extends over 14 amino acids. Germline-derived CDR1 and CDR2 are SGHKS and YYEKEE (reference sequence). The CDR3 reads CASSSLTVNTEAFF. CDR3 bases: TGTGCCAGCAGCTCTCTGACAGTGAACACTGAAGCTTTCTTT.

V gene TRBV15 combines with J gene TRBJ1-5; TRBD1 might be the D (5 bases). The CDR3 has 16 amino acids. Deletions cut 3 bases from V and 0 bases from J, with 12 bases between. Per the germline V gene, CDR1 is LNHNV and CDR2 is YYDKDF (reference sequence). CDR3 DNA: TGTGCCACCAGCAGCCGGGGCTTTCTTAGCAATCAGCCCCAGCATTTT. Amino acid sequence: CATSSRGFLSNQPQHF.

This chain links TRBV10-3 with TRBJ2-1; D gene unclear. The CDR3 runs 17 residues. Germline V CDR1 and CDR2: ENHRY, SYGVKD. V lost 10 bases and J 0 bases, leaving 22 bases between the germline ends. The CDR3 protein is CATRTDSGILSYNEQFF. Here the CDR3 DNA reads TGTGCCACCAGAACCGACTCTGGGATCCTCTCCTACAATGAGCAGTTCTTC.

A few counts support this clonotype. The V call is TRBV28, the J call TRBJ1-5; no definite D call. The CDR3 spans 12 residues. Trimming shortened V by 5 bases and J by 7 bases, and 9 bases separated the two germline ends. From germline, CDR1 is MDHEN and CDR2 SYDVKM. The CDR3 DNA sequence: TGTGCCAGCAGTCTTTACGGACAGCCCCAGCATTTT. This translates into CASSLYGQPQHF.

In this sample, this clonotype turned up a few times. The rearrangement joins TRBV18 to TRBJ2-3, with 9 bases aligning to TRBD2. The germline V gene has CDR1 KGHSH and CDR2 LQKENI. This CDR3 has 15 residues. Losses at the gene ends were 1 base for V and 4 bases for J; bases not matched to a gene: 3. The CDR3 nucleotides are TGTGCCAGCTCACCACAAGCGGGAGGCCCAGATACGCAGTATTTT. Amino acids: CASSPQAGGPDTQYF. The complete variable domain, with remaining parts taken from reference TRBV18 and TRBJ2-3, reads NAGVMQNPRHLVRRRGQEARLRCSPMKGHSHVYWYRQLPEEGLKFMVYLQKENIIDESGMPKERFSAEFPKEGPSILRIQQVVRGDSAAYFCASSPQAGGPDTQYFGPGTRLTVL.

This clonotype occurred once. The J gene is TRBJ2-1, the V gene TRBV4-2; 11 bases fit TRBD2. CDR1 is LGHNA, CDR2 YNFKEQ, per germline. The CDR3 consists of 16 residues. J lost 3 bases, V lost 5 bases, and 6 bases had no gene match. DNA of the CDR3: TGTGCCAGCAGCAAAACTAGCGGGAGAAACTACAATGAGCAGTTCTTC. Its translation is CASSKTSGRNYNEQFF.